This passage covers 23 T cell receptor beta chains from one sample sequenced in a study of T cells in Graves' hyperthyroidism and ophthalmopathy. Amplification of TCR beta CDR3 regions used RNA as the template. The HTBI set primed first-round TCR CDR3 RT-PCR. TCRdb analysed the multiplex PCR reads with MiXCR anew, one entry per CDR3 protein. Of hundreds of thousands of distinct CDR3 sequences listed, 16% are singletons. Sequences were obtained from blood. The receptors shown here come from a woman aged 40 to 49 with Graves' ophthalmopathy.

This clonotype turned up a few times. V is TRBV6-1 and J is TRBJ2-4; 16 positions match TRBD2. With 6 bases clipped from V and 0 bases from J, the junction kept 5 bases outside the gene matches. This CDR3 contains 18 residues. CDR1 and CDR2 (germline): MNHNS, SASEGT. CDR3 sequence: CASSPGTSGGVAKNIQYF. CDR3 nucleotides: TGTGCCAGCAGCCCCGGGACTAGCGGGGGGGTAGCCAAAAACATTCAGTACTTC.

The sample holds many counts of this clonotype. The chain joins TRBV6-5 to TRBJ1-1; possible D gene TRBD1, 6 bases. Between the trimmed V and J ends, which lost 2 bases and 2 bases, there was a span of 15 bases. Germline V lookup: CDR1 MNHEY, CDR2 SVGAGI. The CDR3 has 16 amino acids. The CDR3 nucleotides are TGTGCCAGCAGTTACGACAGGCGTAGGATTAACACTGAAGCTTTCTTT. This translates into CASSYDRRRINTEAFF.

In regard to this clonotype: It may be a read error: a sequence one base away is much more abundant. This rearrangement joins TRBV20-1 to TRBJ2-1; D gene unclear. The CDR3 is made up of 10 amino acids. Trimming stripped 0 bases from V and 9 bases from J, with 3 bases between. Per germline, CDR1 DFQATT and CDR2 SNEGSKA (reference sequence). CDR3 sequence: CSAREGEQFF. Here the CDR3 DNA reads TGCAGTGCTAGAGAGGGTGAGCAGTTCTTC.

This clonotype has a count of ten or more. The CDR3 DNA is TGTGCCACCAGTGAAACAGGACAGGGAAGGGTCGGTGAGCAGTTCTTC. Translating it yields CATSETGQGRVGEQFF. The rearrangement links TRBV24-1 to TRBJ2-1, with 8 positions matching TRBD1. After removal of 4 bases from V and 9 bases from J, the junction contained 13 bases not matched to a gene. Per the germline V gene, CDR1 is KGHDR and CDR2 is SFDVKD. There are 16 residues in the CDR3.

This clonotype was counted ten times or more. The V gene is TRBV3-1, the J gene TRBJ2-1, with D possibly TRBD2 on 6 matching bases. This CDR3 spans 15 amino acids. V dropped 2 bases and J dropped 3 bases, with 11 bases sitting between them. Germline values: CDR1 LGHDT, CDR2 YNNKEL (reference sequence). CDR3 residues: CASSQPGLGYNEQFF. In DNA form, the CDR3 reads TGTGCCAGCAGCCAACCGGGACTGGGCTACAATGAGCAGTTCTTC.

This clonotype was seen more than once but under ten times. The chain carries TRBV5-5 and TRBJ2-5; D call uncertain. Germline CDR1 reads SGHKS; CDR2 reads YYEKEE (reference sequence). The CDR3 totals 11 residues. Trimming removed 0 bases from V and 6 bases from J, with 3 bases in between. The DNA of the CDR3 is TGTGCCAGCAGCTTGGCCCAGACCCAGTACTTC. As protein: CASSLAQTQYF.

In this sample, this clonotype turned up many times. The chain recombines TRBV6-1 with TRBJ2-7; the match to TRBD2 covers 7 bases. The CDR3 covers 15 residues. The V gene's germline CDR1 is MNHNS and CDR2 SASEGT. J was trimmed by 0 bases and V by 1 base; bases with no gene match: 3. The CDR3 coding sequence is TGTGCCAGCAGTGAAGGACTAGCAAGCTCCTACGAGCAGTACTTC. Amino acid sequence: CASSEGLASSYEQYF.

This chain uses TRBV19 with TRBJ1-1, with 8 bases fitting TRBD1. The germline CDR1 and CDR2 sequences are LNHDA and SQIVND (reference sequence). With 7 bases clipped from V and 1 base from J, the junction kept 2 bases outside the gene matches. This CDR3 has 13 amino acids. The CDR3 spells CASNDRGNTEAFF. In DNA, the CDR3 is TGTGCCAGTAACGACAGGGGGAACACTGAAGCTTTCTTT.

Points on this clonotype: A clone one base away is much larger, so this may be a read error. J is TRBJ1-6 and V is TRBV11-2; TRBD1 agrees at 8 bases. Germline assignment: CDR1 SGHAT and CDR2 FQNNGV. The CDR3 covers 14 residues. CDR3 region: CAGSLGQGGSPLHF. CDR3 sequence (DNA): TGTGCCGGCAGCTTAGGACAGGGAGGTTCACCCCTCCACTTT.

In this sample, this clonotype turned up many times. The rearrangement uses TRBV3-1 and TRBJ2-3; unclear D gene. The germline CDR1 and CDR2 sequences are LGHDT and YNNKEL (reference sequence). V dropped 0 bases and J dropped 5 bases, with 18 bases sitting between them. The CDR3 has 17 residues. The CDR3 spells CASSQDWATPPQDTQYF. The CDR3 DNA reads TGTGCCAGCAGCCAAGATTGGGCGACCCCGCCCCAAGATACGCAGTATTTT.

The chain recombines TRBV9 with TRBJ1-2; D gene uncertain. Germline assignment: CDR1 SGDLS and CDR2 YYNGEE. This CDR3 comprises 11 residues. V was pared by 3 bases and J by 14 bases, with 14 bases between. The chain's CDR3 is CASSAQVDATF. Written as DNA, the CDR3 is TGTGCCAGCAGCGCGCAGGTGGATGCAACCTTC.

This clonotype was seen ten or more times. A junction boundary mismatches the germline segment, possibly from a read error. The chain joins TRBV30 to TRBJ1-1; weak D call: TRBD1 (6 bases). The CDR3 spans 12 residues. Germline lookup yields CDR1 GTSNPN and CDR2 SVGIG (reference sequence). As DNA, the CDR3 is TGTGCCTGGACCTATGGGGGCGCGGGGTTTCTCTTT. Translation gives CAWTYGGAGFLF. Filled out from reference TRBV30 and TRBJ1-1, the complete variable domain reads SQTIHQWPATLVQPVGSPLSLECTVEGTSNPNLYWYRQAAGRGLQLLFYSVGIGQISSEVPQNLSASRPQDRQFILSSKKLLLSDSGFYLCAWTYGGAGFLFGQGTRLTVV.

This clonotype was observed at least ten times. V gene TRBV18 combines with J gene TRBJ1-6, with D uncertain. Trimming took off 5 bases at V and 7 bases at J, with 6 bases between the two ends. Per the germline V gene, CDR1 is KGHSH and CDR2 is LQKENI. The CDR3 runs to 12 residues. The CDR3 DNA reads TGTGCCAGCTCATACTACAATTCACCCCTCCACTTT. The encoded protein is CASSYYNSPLHF.

As concerns this clonotype: One base away lies a much larger clone, so this may be a sequencing read error. The gene calls are TRBV6-2 or TRBV6-3 and TRBJ2-7, with 7 bases identical to TRBD2. The germline V gene encodes CDR1 MNHEY and CDR2 SVGEGT. This CDR3 contains 15 residues. The V gene end was trimmed by 6 bases and the J gene end by 2 bases; junction bases not matched to a gene: 10. The CDR3 bases are TGTGCCAGCAGAACGGAAACGACTAGCACCTACGAGCAGTACTTC. This encodes CASRTETTSTYEQYF.

This clonotype has at least ten counts. The chain couples TRBV7-9 to TRBJ1-2; D perhaps matches TRBD1 (5 bases). Deletions cut 11 bases from V and 3 bases from J, with 13 bases between. The CDR3 contains 12 residues. CDR1 and CDR2 (germline): SEHNR, FQNEAQ (reference sequence). This chain's CDR3 is CALARADYGYTF. In nucleotides, the CDR3 is TGTGCCCTCGCCAGGGCGGACTATGGCTACACCTTC.

This clonotype has at least ten counts. This sequence joins TRBV7-4 and TRBJ2-3, with TRBD1 matching 7 bases. This CDR3 comprises 18 residues. Trimming took 4 bases from V and 4 from J; bases not matched to a gene: 17. CDR1 and CDR2 (germline): SGHVT, SQSDAQ. DNA for the CDR3: TGTGCCAGCAGCTCTAGCTCCCCGACAGGGATAACTCCAGATACGCAGTATTTT. Amino acids: CASSSSSPTGITPDTQYF.

The chain employs TRBV20-1 and TRBJ1-6; D is perhaps TRBD1 (5 bases). V was pared by 0 bases and J by 14 bases, with 17 bases between. From germline, CDR1 is DFQATT and CDR2 SNEGSKA (reference sequence). This CDR3 comprises 14 residues. The CDR3 DNA sequence: TGCAGTGCTAGAGACCGGGGGAGGGGAAAAGCCCTCCACTTT. Protein: CSARDRGRGKALHF.

The chain combines TRBV18 with TRBJ1-3, with 7 bases that match TRBD1. Germline V gene lookup returns CDR1 KGHSH and CDR2 LQKENI. J gave up 0 bases and V 6 bases, and 11 bases lay outside the gene matches. This CDR3 contains 17 residues. CDR3 in amino acids: CASSTRDSPHSGNTIYF. As DNA, the CDR3 is TGTGCCAGCTCGACCCGGGACAGTCCCCACTCTGGAAACACCATATATTTT.

This clonotype was seen repeatedly, ten times or more. The chain employs TRBV18 and TRBJ1-4; D is ambiguous. Germline V CDR1 and CDR2: KGHSH, LQKENI. The CDR3 length is 13 residues. Trimming pared 2 bases from V and 5 bases from J, leaving 6 bases between. In DNA form, the CDR3 reads TGTGCCAGCTCACCAGGCAGAAATGAAAAACTGTTTTTT. Translated, it gives CASSPGRNEKLFF. Filled out from reference TRBV18 and TRBJ1-4, the complete variable domain reads NAGVMQNPRHLVRRRGQEARLRCSPMKGHSHVYWYRQLPEEGLKFMVYLQKENIIDESGMPKERFSAEFPKEGPSILRIQQVVRGDSAAYFCASSPGRNEKLFFGSGTQLSVL.

J is TRBJ2-7 and V is TRBV20-1; TRBD1 matches at 7 bases. The CDR3 loop spans 13 amino acids. With V trimmed by 6 bases and J by 3 bases, 8 bases remained unmatched. Germline V lookup: CDR1 DFQATT, CDR2 SNEGSKA (reference sequence). CDR3 coding DNA: TGCAGTGCGAGGGACAGTCGACTCTACGAGCAGTACTTC. This gives the protein CSARDSRLYEQYF.

This clonotype was counted at least ten times. The rearrangement links TRBV20-1 to TRBJ1-5, with a tentative D call TRBD1 (6 bases). Germline V CDR1 and CDR2: DFQATT, SNEGSKA (reference sequence). The CDR3 spans 12 residues. Trimming stripped 6 bases from V and 5 bases from J, with 11 bases between. This CDR3 reads CSAGGAYQPQHF. CDR3 DNA: TGCAGTGCCGGGGGCGCCTATCAGCCCCAGCATTTT.

The DNA of the CDR3 is TGTGCCTGGAGTGTACAGGGGGGGGTCCACAATGAGCAGTTCTTC. Translation: CAWSVQGGVHNEQFF. The chain employs TRBV30 and TRBJ2-1, with D possibly TRBD1 on 8 matching bases. The CDR3 loop spans 15 amino acids. The V gene lost 0 bases and the J gene lost 5 bases, with 14 bases spanning the gap. Germline V gene sequence: CDR1 GTSNPN, CDR2 SVGIG (reference sequence). Full variable domain (remainder filled in from reference TRBV30 and TRBJ2-1): SQTIHQWPATLVQPVGSPLSLECTVEGTSNPNLYWYRQAAGRGLQLLFYSVGIGQISSEVPQNLSASRPQDRQFILSSKKLLLSDSGFYLCAWSVQGGVHNEQFFGPGTRLTVL.

The chain is built from TRBV20-1 and TRBJ2-5, with D tentatively TRBD1 (6 bases). Germline lookup yields CDR1 DFQATT and CDR2 SNEGSKA (reference sequence). This CDR3 region has 15 residues. V lost 0 bases and J 3 bases, leaving 14 bases between the germline ends. The DNA of the CDR3 is TGCAGTGCTAGAGACACCAGGGGACCCAAAGAGACCCAGTACTTC. Translation gives CSARDTRGPKETQYF.